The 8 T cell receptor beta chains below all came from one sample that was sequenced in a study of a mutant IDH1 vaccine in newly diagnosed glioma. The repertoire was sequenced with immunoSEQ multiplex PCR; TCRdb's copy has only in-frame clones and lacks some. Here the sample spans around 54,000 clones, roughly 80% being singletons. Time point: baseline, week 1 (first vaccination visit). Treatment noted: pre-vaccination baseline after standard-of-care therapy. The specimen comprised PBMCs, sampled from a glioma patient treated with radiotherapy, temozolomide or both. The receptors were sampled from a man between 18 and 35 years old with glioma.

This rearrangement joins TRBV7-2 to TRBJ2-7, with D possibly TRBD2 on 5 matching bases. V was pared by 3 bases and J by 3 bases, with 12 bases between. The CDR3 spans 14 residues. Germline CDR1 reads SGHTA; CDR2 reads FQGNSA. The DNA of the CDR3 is TGTGCCAGCAGCTTGAGCGGCCCGGACTACGAGCAGTACTTC. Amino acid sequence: CASSLSGPDYEQYF.

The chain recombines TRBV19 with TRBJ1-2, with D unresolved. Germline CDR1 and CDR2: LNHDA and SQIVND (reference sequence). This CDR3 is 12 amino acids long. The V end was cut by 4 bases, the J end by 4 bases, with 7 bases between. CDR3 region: CASSTGGYGYTF. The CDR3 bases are TGTGCCAGTAGTACAGGAGGCTATGGCTACACCTTC.

CDR3 bases: TGTGCCAGCAGCCGACCGGGAAAGCCGATCTCTGGAAACACCATATATTTT. Protein: CASSRPGKPISGNTIYF. The rearrangement links TRBV7-2 to TRBJ1-3; D unresolved. This CDR3 contains 17 residues. Trimming removed 5 bases at V and 0 bases at J, with 17 bases between. The germline gives CDR1 SGHTA, CDR2 FQGNSA.

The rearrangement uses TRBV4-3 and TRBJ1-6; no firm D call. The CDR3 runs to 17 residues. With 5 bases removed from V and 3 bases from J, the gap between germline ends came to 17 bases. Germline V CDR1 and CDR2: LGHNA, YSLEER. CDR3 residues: CASSTRTSLDYNSPLHF. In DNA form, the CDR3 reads TGCGCCAGCAGCACCCGGACCAGCCTTGACTATAATTCACCCCTCCACTTT.

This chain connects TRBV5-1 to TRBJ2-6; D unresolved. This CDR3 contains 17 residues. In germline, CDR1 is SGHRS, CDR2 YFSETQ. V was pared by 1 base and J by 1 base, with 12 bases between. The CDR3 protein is CASSLKSVGSGANVLTF. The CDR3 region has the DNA TGCGCCAGCAGCTTGAAATCGGTCGGGTCTGGGGCCAACGTCCTGACTTTC.

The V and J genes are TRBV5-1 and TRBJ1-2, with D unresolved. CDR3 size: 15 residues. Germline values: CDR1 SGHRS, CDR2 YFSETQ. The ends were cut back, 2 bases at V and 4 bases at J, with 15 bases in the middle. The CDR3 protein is CASSFFEGLSYGYTF. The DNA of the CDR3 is TGCGCCAGCAGCTTTTTCGAGGGCCTCAGCTATGGCTACACCTTC.

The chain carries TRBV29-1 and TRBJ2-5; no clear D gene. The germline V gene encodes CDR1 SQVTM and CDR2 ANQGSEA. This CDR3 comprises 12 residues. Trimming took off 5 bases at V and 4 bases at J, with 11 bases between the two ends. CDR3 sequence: CSVSWQLETQYF. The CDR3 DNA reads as TGCAGCGTTTCGTGGCAGTTAGAGACCCAGTACTTC.

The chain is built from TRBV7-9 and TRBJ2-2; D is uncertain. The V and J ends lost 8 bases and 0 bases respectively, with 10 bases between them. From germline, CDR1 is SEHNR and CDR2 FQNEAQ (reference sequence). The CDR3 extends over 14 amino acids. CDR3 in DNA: TGTGCCAGCTCTAAGGAGCCGAACACCGGGGAGCTGTTTTTT. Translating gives CASSKEPNTGELFF.